The entry that follows covers one TCR beta chain sequence. What it recognizes is unknown. TCR alpha and beta CDR3 regions were amplified from RNA using iRepertoire nested multiplex PCR. Input was roughly 100-450 ng of tissue mRNA or PBMC total RNA. MiXCR, run by TCRdb on the multiplex PCR reads, gives a single entry per CDR3 protein. The sample lists 90,000 to 100,000 distinct CDR3 sequences; 35% to 45% were seen once. The sample is drawn from a study of glioma-infiltrating T cells. Findings of the study overall: Non-neoplastic patients had below-expected tissue-blood divergence, while all gliomas exceeded expectation.

Germline assignment: CDR1 LNHNV and CDR2 YYDKDF (reference sequence). Trimming shortened V by 8 bases and J by 8 bases, and 16 bases separated the two germline ends. The length of the CDR3 is 13 residues. The rearrangement links TRBV15 to TRBJ2-1; possibly TRBD2 for D (5 bases). Specimen: glioma tissue, nonneoplastic brain tissue, or PBMCs (not recorded which). The TCR comes from a human donor with low-grade glioma or glioblastoma, undergoing nonglioma brain surgery, or in good health (not recorded which). The CDR3 region has the DNA TGTGCCACCCAAAAGGGAGACTCCTATGAGCAGTTCTTC. Encoded protein: CATQKGDSYEQFF.